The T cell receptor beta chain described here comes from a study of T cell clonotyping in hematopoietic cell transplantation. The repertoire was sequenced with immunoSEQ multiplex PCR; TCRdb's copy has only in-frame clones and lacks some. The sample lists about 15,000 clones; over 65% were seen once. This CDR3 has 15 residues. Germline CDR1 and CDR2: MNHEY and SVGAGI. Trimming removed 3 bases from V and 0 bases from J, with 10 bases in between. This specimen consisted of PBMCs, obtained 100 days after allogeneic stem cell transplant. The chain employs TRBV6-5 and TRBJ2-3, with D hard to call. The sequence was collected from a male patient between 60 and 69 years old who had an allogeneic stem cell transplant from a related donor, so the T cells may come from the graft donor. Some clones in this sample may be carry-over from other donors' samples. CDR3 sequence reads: CASSYGLTSTDTQYF. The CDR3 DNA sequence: TGTGCCAGCAGTTATGGTCTGACGAGCACAGATACGCAGTATTTT.